These 14 T cell receptor beta chains were sequenced from one sample in a study of Ad26.COV2.S vaccination and SARS-CoV-2 variants (dated by TCRdb to the early 2020s). The time point tag for this specimen amounts to: individuals recovered from natural SARS-CoV-2 infection. The library was generated by the immunoSEQ multiplex PCR assay. The table comes from immuneACCESS by way of TCRdb, which keeps in-frame sequences with V and J called. Part of the clones is missing from these tables; in studies checked, under half for an unresolved V gene and the rest for unknown reasons. Within this sample are some 180,000 clones, with roughly 87% of them counted one time only. The ten largest clonotypes hold roughly 6% of the sample. The sequenced sample was peripheral blood, obtained after recovery from COVID-19. The receptor set was obtained from a human donor who had recovered from COVID-19.

The chain employs TRBV18 and TRBJ1-1, with D hard to call. Trimming stripped 2 bases from V and 0 bases from J, with 7 bases between. Germline V gene sequence: CDR1 KGHSH, CDR2 LQKENI. There are 14 residues in the CDR3. The CDR3 DNA reads TGTGCCAGCTCACCAGCCAGCATGAACACTGAAGCTTTCTTT. Translation: CASSPASMNTEAFF.

This chain joins TRBV30 and TRBJ1-6, with D tentatively TRBD1 (5 bases). Trimming stripped 0 bases from V and 0 bases from J, with 6 bases between. CDR1 and CDR2 (germline): GTSNPN, SVGIG (reference sequence). This CDR3 region has 15 residues. CDR3 DNA: TGTGCCTGGAGTGTGGGGGGCTCCTATAATTCACCCCTCCACTTT. It translates to CAWSVGGSYNSPLHF.

This clone has just a few counts. This chain connects TRBV19 to TRBJ1-2; D is possibly TRBD1 (5 bases). The CDR3 runs 13 residues. V lost 7 bases and J lost 7, with 16 bases in between. Germline lookup yields CDR1 LNHDA and CDR2 SQIVND (reference sequence). This chain's CDR3 is CASTPSGKRGYTF. Here the CDR3 DNA reads TGTGCCAGTACCCCTTCAGGGAAGCGTGGCTACACCTTC. Complete variable domain (other parts from reference TRBV19 and TRBJ1-2): DGGITQSPKYLFRKEGQNVTLSCEQNLNHDAMYWYRQDPGQGLRLIYYSQIVNDFQKGDIAEGYSVSREKKESFPLTVTSAQKNPTAFYLCASTPSGKRGYTFGSGTRLTVV.

The chain joins TRBV3-1 (or the pseudogene TRBV3-2) to TRBJ1-2, with D unclear. V was cut by 6 bases and J by 3 bases, with 11 bases left in between. The germline gives CDR1 LGHDT, CDR2 YNNKEL (reference sequence). The CDR3 is made up of 13 amino acids. This CDR3 reads CASSPWEDYGYTF. CDR3 nucleotide sequence: TGTGCCAGCAGTCCTTGGGAGGACTATGGCTACACCTTC.

The J gene is TRBJ1-2, the V gene TRBV27, with D unresolved. The CDR3 consists of 15 residues. Germline CDR1 MNHEY, CDR2 SMNVEV (reference sequence). V lost 5 bases and J 5 bases, leaving 18 bases between the germline ends. CDR3 bases: TGTGCCAGCAGTGCCCATCTGAGGATTTCGTATGGCTACACCTTC. Protein sequence: CASSAHLRISYGYTF.

This clone occurred once. V gene TRBV4-1 combines with J gene TRBJ2-1, with 9 bases lining up with TRBD1. The germline gives CDR1 MGHRA, CDR2 YSYEKL. The CDR3 is 14 residues long. V trimming: 6 bases; J trimming: 4 bases; junction bases outside the gene matches: 4. Here the CDR3 DNA reads TGCGCCAGCAGTGACAGGGGGGGATACAATGAGCAGTTCTTC. This sequence encodes CASSDRGGYNEQFF.

This rearrangement joins TRBV19 to TRBJ2-2; 8 bases fit TRBD1. V was pared by 5 bases and J by 5 bases, with 7 bases of the junction left unmatched. Germline loops: CDR1 LNHDA, CDR2 SQIVND (reference sequence). This CDR3 is built from 15 residues. The CDR3 here is CASSPTGVITGELFF. The CDR3, as DNA: TGTGCCAGTAGTCCGACAGGGGTTATAACCGGGGAGCTGTTTTTT.

The chain links TRBV6-6 to TRBJ1-1; 10 bases agree with TRBD1. With V trimmed by 4 bases and J by 2 bases, 4 bases remained unmatched. The CDR3 has 15 amino acids. Looked up from germline, CDR1 is MNHNY and CDR2 is SVGAGI (reference sequence). CDR3 bases: TGTGCCAGCAGTTTCCGACAGGGGGCTAACACTGAAGCTTTCTTT. This sequence encodes CASSFRQGANTEAFF.

This sequence joins TRBV5-6 and TRBJ2-7; 7 positions agree with TRBD2. This CDR3 contains 14 residues. V lost 1 base and J lost 3; bases outside the gene matches: 4. CDR1 and CDR2 from the germline V gene are SGHDT and YYEEEE. CDR3 loop: CASSLPSGDYEQYF. CDR3 in DNA: TGTGCCAGCAGCTTGCCCAGCGGGGACTACGAGCAGTACTTC.

V and J are TRBV7-9 and TRBJ2-2; 10 bases agree with TRBD2. Germline V gene lookup returns CDR1 SEHNR and CDR2 FQNEAQ (reference sequence). J lost 6 bases, V lost 5 bases, and 9 bases had no gene match. The CDR3 runs 16 residues. The CDR3 region is CASSSSGGLNAGELFF. CDR3 coding DNA: TGTGCCAGCAGCAGTAGCGGGGGGCTAAACGCCGGGGAGCTGTTTTTT.

The sample holds a few counts of this clone. This sequence joins TRBV5-4 and TRBJ2-5, with D unclear. CDR3 length equals 14 residues. Trimming took 3 bases from V and 1 from J, leaving 10 bases between them. CDR1 and CDR2 (germline): SGHNT, YYREEE (reference sequence). The CDR3, as DNA: TGTGCCAGCAGCTCGCTCGGGTCCCAAGAGACCCAGTACTTC. This gives the protein CASSSLGSQETQYF.

This clone appeared once. The DNA of the CDR3 is TGTGCCAGCGGCCCGACACAGAACACTGAAGCTTTCTTT. Translation: CASGPTQNTEAFF. This chain uses TRBV11-2 with TRBJ1-1; D is undetermined. The V end was cut by 8 bases, the J end by 1 base, with 11 bases between. Germline-derived CDR1 and CDR2 are SGHAT and FQNNGV. This CDR3 spans 13 amino acids.

J is TRBJ1-1 and V is TRBV2, with 8 bases that match TRBD1. With V trimmed by 6 bases and J by 1 base, 10 bases remained unmatched. Germline assignment: CDR1 SNHLY and CDR2 FYNNEI. This CDR3 has 16 amino acids. CDR3 nucleotide sequence: TGTGCCAGCAGGGCCGGAGACAGGGGCGGGAACACTGAAGCTTTCTTT. Residues: CASRAGDRGGNTEAFF.

DNA for the CDR3: TGTGCCAGCAGTTACGGGGGGGGTCTTACTTACAATGAGCAGTTCTTC. This gives the protein CASSYGGGLTYNEQFF. This chain uses TRBV6-5 with TRBJ2-1, with TRBD2 matching 7 bases. There are 16 residues in the CDR3. Trimming at V came to 2 bases and at J to 4 bases, leaving 8 bases not matched to a gene. The germline V gene encodes CDR1 MNHEY and CDR2 SVGAGI.